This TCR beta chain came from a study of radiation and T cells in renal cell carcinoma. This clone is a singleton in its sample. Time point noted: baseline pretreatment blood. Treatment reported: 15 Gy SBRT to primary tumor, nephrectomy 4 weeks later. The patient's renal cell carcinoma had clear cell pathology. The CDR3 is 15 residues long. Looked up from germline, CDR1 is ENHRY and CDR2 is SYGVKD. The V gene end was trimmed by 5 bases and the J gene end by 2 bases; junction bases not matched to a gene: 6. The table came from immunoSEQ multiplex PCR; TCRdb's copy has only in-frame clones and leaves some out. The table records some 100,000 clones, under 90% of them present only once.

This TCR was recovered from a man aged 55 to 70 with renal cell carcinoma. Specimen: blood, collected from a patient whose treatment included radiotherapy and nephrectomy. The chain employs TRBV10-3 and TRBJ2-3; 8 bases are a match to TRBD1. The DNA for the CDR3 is TGTGCCATCAGTCCGGGACAGGCGGACACAGATACGCAGTATTTT. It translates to CAISPGQADTDTQYF.